Listed below are T cell receptor beta chains from one sample, sequenced in a study of beta chain features in type 1 diabetes. Assay: immunoSEQ multiplex PCR; the TCRdb copy retains only in-frame clones and omits some. The sample lists around 46,000 clones, 35% to 55% occurring once. The specimen was stem cell memory CD4+ T cells from blood. Receptors originate from a man aged 25 to 40 with type 1 diabetes. Both conserved end residues are part of each CDR3. Each record gives: CDR3 DNA, CDR3 protein, V gene, D gene, clone size, J gene. D genes are given only for firm matches. A row's size may be missing; if present it is once, few, many or a size class.

TGTGCCAGCAGCTTGGACCGGGGGGTCTACAATGAGCAGTTCTTC CASSLDRGVYNEQFF TRBV5-4 TRBD2 few TRBJ2-1
TGTGCCAGCAGTTTATGGGGACAGGGAATTAACACTGAAGCTTTCTTT CASSLWGQGINTEAFF TRBV27 TRBD1 once TRBJ1-1
TGTGCTAGCAGTCCTCTTATAAACACTGAAGCTTTCTTT CASSPLINTEAFF TRBV7-7 - - TRBJ1-1
TGTGCCAGCGCAATTGGCCAGGGGAACTATGGCTACACCTTC CASAIGQGNYGYTF TRBV6-1 - - TRBJ1-2
TGTGCCAGCAGGACATATGAGACCCAGTACTTC CASRTYETQYF TRBV28 - - TRBJ2-5
TGTGCCAGCGTACAGGGTGAGGCAGATACGCAGTATTTT CASVQGEADTQYF TRBV18 - - TRBJ2-3
TGTGCCAGCAGCGTGGGACTACTTCAAGAGACCCAGTACTTC CASSVGLLQETQYF TRBV14 TRBD2 - TRBJ2-5
TGTGCCAGCAGCTCGGGGGAGGGCCGGTCAGATACGCAGTATTTT CASSSGEGRSDTQYF TRBV11-1 TRBD2 few TRBJ2-3
TGTGCCAGCAGCTTAGGACTAGCGGGAGCACCTGAGCAGTTCTTC CASSLGLAGAPEQFF TRBV7-2 TRBD2 few TRBJ2-1
TGCGCCAGCAGTCTTCAAGCTCGGGAGAGTAAAAACAATGAGCAGTTCTTC CASSLQARESKNNEQFF TRBV4-3 - - TRBJ2-1
TGCGCCAGCAGCCCATCGCGACAGTCTAGCACAGATACGCAGTATTTT CASSPSRQSSTDTQYF TRBV5-1 - - TRBJ2-3
TGTGCCAGCAGCTTAGCCCCTCCCCCCTTAGCGGGGAACCTCTACGAGCAGTACTTC CASSLAPPPLAGNLYEQYF TRBV7-6 TRBD2 - TRBJ2-7